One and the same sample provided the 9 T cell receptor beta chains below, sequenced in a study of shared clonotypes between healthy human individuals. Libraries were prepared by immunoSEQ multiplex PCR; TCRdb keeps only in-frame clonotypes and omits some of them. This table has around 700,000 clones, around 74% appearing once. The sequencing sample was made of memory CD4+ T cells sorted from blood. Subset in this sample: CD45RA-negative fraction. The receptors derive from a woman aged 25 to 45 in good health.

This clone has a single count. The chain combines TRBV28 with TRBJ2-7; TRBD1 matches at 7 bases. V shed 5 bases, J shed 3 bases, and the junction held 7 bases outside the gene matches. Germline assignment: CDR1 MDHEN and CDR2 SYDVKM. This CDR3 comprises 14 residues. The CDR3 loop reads CASSQGTELYEQYF. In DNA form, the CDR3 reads TGTGCCAGCAGTCAGGGGACAGAGCTCTACGAGCAGTACTTC.

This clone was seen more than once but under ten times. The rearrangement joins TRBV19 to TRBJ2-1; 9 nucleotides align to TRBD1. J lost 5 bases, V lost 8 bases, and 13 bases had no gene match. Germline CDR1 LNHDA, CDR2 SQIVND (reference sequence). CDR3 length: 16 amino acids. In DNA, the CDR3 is TGTGCCAGTCCCCAGTACCTCGGACAGGGGAACAATGAGCAGTTCTTC. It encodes CASPQYLGQGNNEQFF.

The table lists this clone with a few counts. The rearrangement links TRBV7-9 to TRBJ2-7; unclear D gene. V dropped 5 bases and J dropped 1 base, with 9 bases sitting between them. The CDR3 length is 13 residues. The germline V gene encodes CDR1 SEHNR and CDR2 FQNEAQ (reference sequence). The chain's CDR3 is CASSRWESYEQYF. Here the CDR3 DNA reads TGTGCCAGCAGCCGGTGGGAATCCTACGAGCAGTACTTC.

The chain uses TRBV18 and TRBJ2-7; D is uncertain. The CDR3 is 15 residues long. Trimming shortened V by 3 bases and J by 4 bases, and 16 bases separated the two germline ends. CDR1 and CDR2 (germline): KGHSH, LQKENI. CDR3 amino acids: CASSPYEGPRYEQYF. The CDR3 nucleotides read TGTGCCAGCTCACCCTATGAAGGGCCAAGGTACGAGCAGTACTTC.

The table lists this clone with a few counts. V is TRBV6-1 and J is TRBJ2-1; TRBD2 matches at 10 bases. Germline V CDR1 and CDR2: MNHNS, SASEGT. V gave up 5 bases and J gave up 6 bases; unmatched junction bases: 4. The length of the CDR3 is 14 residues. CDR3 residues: CASSSGRVGNEQFF. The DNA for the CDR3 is TGTGCCAGCAGTAGCGGGAGGGTGGGCAATGAGCAGTTCTTC.

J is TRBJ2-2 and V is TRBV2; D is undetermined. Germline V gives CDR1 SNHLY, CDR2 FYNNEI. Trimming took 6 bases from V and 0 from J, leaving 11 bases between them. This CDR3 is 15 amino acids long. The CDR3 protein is CASSALGANTGELFF. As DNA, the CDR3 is TGTGCCAGCAGCGCCCTCGGTGCGAACACCGGGGAGCTGTTTTTT.

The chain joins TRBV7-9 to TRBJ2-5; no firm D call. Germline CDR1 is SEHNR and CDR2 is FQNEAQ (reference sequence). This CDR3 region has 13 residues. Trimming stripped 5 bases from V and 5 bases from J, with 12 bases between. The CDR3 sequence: CASSQRHGETQYF. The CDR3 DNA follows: TGTGCCAGCAGCCAAAGACACGGCGAGACCCAGTACTTC.

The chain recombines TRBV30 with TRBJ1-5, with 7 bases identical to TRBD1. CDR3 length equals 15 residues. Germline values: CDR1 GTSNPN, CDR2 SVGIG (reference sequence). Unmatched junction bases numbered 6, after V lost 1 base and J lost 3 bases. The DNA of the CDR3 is TGTGCCTGGAGTGCCGGGACAGCAGACAATCAGCCCCAGCATTTT. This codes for CAWSAGTADNQPQHF.

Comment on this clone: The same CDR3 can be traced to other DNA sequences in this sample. CDR3 DNA: TGTGCCAGCAGTCCCTGGACTAGCGGGAGTGAGACCCAGTACTTC. It specifies CASSPWTSGSETQYF. J is TRBJ2-5 and V is TRBV6-5; 13 bases match TRBD2. In germline, CDR1 is MNHEY, CDR2 SVGAGI. V shed 5 bases and J 5 bases; nucleotides not matched to a gene: 5. The CDR3 sequence is 15 residues long.